This T cell receptor beta chain was retrieved from a study of blood T cells in healthy people across ages. Points from the study as a whole: TCR beta diversity per million T cells fell roughly linearly with age. CMV status of donors was unknown, possibly confounding expanded clonotype changes. Those diversity estimates obtained from one million T cells were thought to be underestimates.

Remarks on this clonotype: Antigen: not known.

The CDR3 is 16 residues long. CDR1 MDHEN and CDR2 SYDVKM come from the germline V gene. Trimming took off 6 bases at V and 3 bases at J, with 20 bases between the two ends. Primers used in a second PCR of about 6 to 11 cycles were a sample-barcoded 5' primer and a J-beta primer mix. One entry per CDR3 protein, called by TCRdb with MiXCR from the 5' RACE reads. Among approximately 780,000 distinct CDR3 sequences listed, 20% to 30% were seen once. These sequences were also reported in another study, on T cells of mothers and their children. That report adds: Sequencing got over 8 million TCR beta CDR3 reads from each mother and about 3.1 million from each child.

Sequencing used blood. This chain links TRBV28 with TRBJ1-2, with D possibly matching TRBD1 (6 bases). The TCR originated in a boy younger than 18 in good health. The CDR3 protein is CASRSAGERFDYGYTF. CDR3 DNA sequence: TGTGCCAGCAGGTCAGCAGGGGAAAGATTTGACTATGGCTACACCTTC.